The 18 T cell receptor beta chains in this list originate from one sample, sequenced in a study of T cells after yellow fever vaccination. TCRdb recomputed calls from the 5' RACE reads with MiXCR, one row per CDR3 protein. This table has 600,000 to 750,000 distinct CDR3 sequences, roughly an eighth appearing once. The sample consisted of PBMCs, taken on the day of the yellow fever booster vaccination. The receptors come from a man aged 25 to 40 who received the YFV17D yellow fever vaccine.

This chain links TRBV18 with TRBJ2-1; TRBD2 matches at 7 bases. This CDR3 has 14 residues. The germline CDR1 and CDR2 sequences are KGHSH and LQKENI. With 0 bases clipped from V and 9 bases from J, the junction kept 5 bases outside the gene matches. This CDR3 is CASSPPNSGTEQFF. DNA for the CDR3: TGTGCCAGCTCACCACCGAACAGCGGGACTGAGCAGTTCTTC.

In this sample, this clonotype turned up a few times. The rearrangement joins TRBV19 to TRBJ2-1; D gene unclear. The CDR3 totals 15 residues. CDR1 and CDR2 from the germline V gene are LNHDA and SQIVND (reference sequence). V was trimmed by 3 bases and J by 1 base, leaving 10 bases between them. The CDR3 spells CASSIGEASYNEQFF. The CDR3 DNA sequence: TGTGCCAGTAGTATCGGAGAGGCTTCCTACAATGAGCAGTTCTTC.

This clonotype was recorded many times. This chain links TRBV10-3 with TRBJ2-3; the match to TRBD2 covers 8 bases. The CDR3 totals 15 residues. The V gene's germline CDR1 is ENHRY and CDR2 SYGVKD. The junction had 5 bases not matched to a gene; V was cut back by 6 bases and J by 0 bases. The chain's CDR3 is CAIRLAGRSTDTQYF. The DNA of the CDR3 is TGTGCCATCAGGTTAGCGGGAAGAAGCACAGATACGCAGTATTTT.

The chain links TRBV29-1 to TRBJ1-4, with D possibly matching TRBD1 (6 bases). The length of the CDR3 is 15 residues. CDR1 and CDR2 from the germline V gene are SQVTM and ANQGSEA. Trimming stripped 4 bases from V and 7 bases from J, with 19 bases between. CDR3 sequence reads: CSVVINRGLSEKLFF. CDR3 nucleotide sequence: TGCAGCGTTGTGATTAACCGGGGGCTTTCTGAAAAACTGTTTTTT.

The chain carries TRBV20-1 and TRBJ2-1, with TRBD2 matching 8 bases. J gave up 2 bases and V 2 bases, and 5 bases lay outside the gene matches. CDR3 length equals 15 residues. Germline V gene sequence: CDR1 DFQATT, CDR2 SNEGSKA (reference sequence). The CDR3, as DNA: TGCAGTGCTAGAATCTCAGCGGGGGCCTACAATGAGCAGTTCTTC. Its protein is CSARISAGAYNEQFF.

This chain connects TRBV29-1 to TRBJ2-7; D remains unclear. Trimming took off 2 bases at V and 0 bases at J, with 5 bases between the two ends. Germline V gene sequence: CDR1 SQVTM, CDR2 ANQGSEA. This CDR3 comprises 12 residues. The CDR3 nucleotides read TGCAGCGTTGAACACGGCTCCTACGAGCAGTACTTC. Its protein product is CSVEHGSYEQYF.

V and J are TRBV30 and TRBJ1-6, with D uncertain. The V gene's germline CDR1 is GTSNPN and CDR2 SVGIG (reference sequence). The length of the CDR3 is 12 residues. V lost 0 bases and J lost 9, with 6 bases in between. CDR3 nucleotide sequence: TGTGCCTGGAGTGTAGCGGTTTCACCCCTCCACTTT. Its translation is CAWSVAVSPLHF.

This clonotype came up many times. The J gene is TRBJ2-7, the V gene TRBV5-1; perhaps TRBD2 as D (5 bases). Trimming cost V 0 bases and J 5 bases, with 12 bases left between them. The CDR3 is made up of 14 amino acids. Looked up from germline, CDR1 is SGHRS and CDR2 is YFSETQ. DNA of the CDR3: TGCGCCAGCAGCTTGGCCTCCCGAGGGAACGAGCAGTACTTC. Its translation is CASSLASRGNEQYF.

This clonotype was seen a few times. The chain carries TRBV27 and TRBJ2-7; D is perhaps TRBD2 (5 bases). Germline loops: CDR1 MNHEY, CDR2 SMNVEV (reference sequence). V was shortened by 7 bases and J by 6 bases, with 22 bases between the two germline ends. CDR3 length equals 15 residues. The CDR3 region is CASIYSERRLGEQYF. The CDR3 DNA reads as TGTGCCAGCATCTATTCGGAGCGGAGGTTGGGCGAGCAGTACTTC.

The V call is TRBV5-1, the J call TRBJ2-7; 9 positions agree with TRBD1. The CDR3 runs 17 residues. The V gene end was trimmed by 5 bases and the J gene end by 5 bases; junction bases not matched to a gene: 17. CDR1 is SGHRS, CDR2 YFSETQ, per germline. CDR3 sequence reads: CASRTGFARDRDNEQYF. In DNA form, the CDR3 reads TGCGCCAGCAGGACTGGATTTGCCCGGGACAGGGACAACGAGCAGTACTTC.

The chain carries TRBV7-2 and TRBJ2-7; possible D gene TRBD2, 5 bases. Trimming took off 3 bases at V and 3 bases at J, with 15 bases between the two ends. This CDR3 spans 15 amino acids. Germline V CDR1 and CDR2: SGHTA, FQGNSA. CDR3 sequence reads: CASSLRLGENYEQYF. The DNA of the CDR3 is TGTGCCAGCAGCTTGCGGCTCGGGGAAAACTACGAGCAGTACTTC. The full variable domain, rest sourced from reference TRBV7-2 and TRBJ2-7, is GAGVSQSPSNKVTEKGKDVELRCDPISGHTALYWYRQSLGQGLEFLIYFQGNSAPDKSGLPSDRFSAERTGGSVSTLTIQRTQQEDSAVYLCASSLRLGENYEQYFGPGTRLTVT.

Here the CDR3 reads CAISGDRDNEQFF. The CDR3 bases are TGTGCCATCAGTGGGGACAGGGACAATGAGCAGTTCTTC. The rearrangement joins TRBV10-3 to TRBJ2-1; 9 bases align to TRBD1. Losses at the gene ends were 4 bases for V and 5 bases for J; bases not matched to a gene: 0. There are 13 residues in the CDR3. Germline V gene data show CDR1 as ENHRY and CDR2 as SYGVKD.

A few counts support this clonotype. This sequence joins TRBV15 and TRBJ2-5, with TRBD2 matching over 8 bases. V lost 1 base to trimming and J lost 5 bases; unmatched junction nucleotides: 6. From germline, CDR1 is LNHNV and CDR2 YYDKDF (reference sequence). The CDR3 has 15 amino acids. The CDR3 spells CATSRGGAGGETQYF. The DNA of the CDR3 is TGTGCCACCAGCAGAGGAGGGGCGGGAGGCGAGACCCAGTACTTC. The variable domain in full, with the rest retrieved from reference TRBV15 and TRBJ2-5, is DAMVIQNPRYQVTQFGKPVTLSCSQTLNHNVMYWYQQKSSQAPKLLFHYYDKDFNNEADTPDNFQSRRPNTSFCFLDIRSPGLGDTAMYLCATSRGGAGGETQYFGPGTRLLVL.

The chain combines TRBV7-2 with TRBJ2-1; D is possibly TRBD2 (6 bases). Germline assignment: CDR1 SGHTA and CDR2 FQGNSA. The CDR3 consists of 14 residues. Trimming took 1 base from V and 9 from J, leaving 13 bases between them. CDR3 DNA sequence: TGTGCCAGCAGCTTAGTTGGGACTTCGGGTGAGCAGTTCTTC. Translation gives CASSLVGTSGEQFF.

This clonotype was seen ten or more times. CDR3 DNA: TGTGCCAGCAGCTACGCGGAGGCCCAGTACTTC. Its protein is CASSYAEAQYF. V usage is TRBV7-6 and J usage is TRBJ2-5; tentatively, D is TRBD2 (5 bases). V gave up 4 bases and J gave up 9 bases, with 9 bases separating them. The CDR3 consists of 11 residues. CDR1 and CDR2 (germline): SGHVS, FNYEAQ.

This clonotype was counted between two and nine times. The chain uses TRBV5-1 and TRBJ2-7; possibly TRBD1 for D (6 bases). CDR3 length equals 15 residues. Between the trimmed V and J ends, which lost 4 bases and 3 bases, there was a span of 17 bases. CDR1 is SGHRS and CDR2 is YFSETQ in the germline V gene. In DNA, the CDR3 is TGCGCCAGCAGCCCTTGGACAGCAATAGACTACGAGCAGTACTTC. Encoded protein: CASSPWTAIDYEQYF.

This clonotype appeared a few times. The CDR3 is CASSEWSGGTTDTQYF. The CDR3 DNA is TGCGCCAGCAGTGAGTGGTCGGGAGGAACCACAGATACGCAGTATTTT. This chain uses TRBV10-1 with TRBJ2-3; 7 bases match TRBD2. V gave up 1 base and J gave up 2 bases; unmatched junction bases: 6. Germline V gene data show CDR1 as WNHNN and CDR2 as SYGVQD (reference sequence). This CDR3 is 16 amino acids long.

This clonotype occurred a few times. The genes are TRBV7-2 and TRBJ2-2; D is uncertain. Germline assignment: CDR1 SGHTA and CDR2 FQGNSA. The CDR3 spans 15 residues. Deletions cut 5 bases from V and 2 bases from J, with 12 bases between. The DNA for the CDR3 is TGTGCCAGCAGCCCCTATGGCCCCAACACCGGGGAGCTGTTTTTT. Translated, it gives CASSPYGPNTGELFF.